This entry features one T cell receptor (beta chain) sequence. The specificity of this receptor is unknown. Qualities for individual bases were not recorded, and no much larger clone is one base off. TCRbeta CDR3 regions were amplified from genomic DNA by means of the immunoSEQ Assay, a bias-controlled multiplex PCR. The study's own analysis went as follows. Within the assay, amplification of reference gene primers was used to estimate how many nucleated cells each sample contained. To quantify the absolute abundance of each unique TCRbeta CDR3 rearrangement, sequence reads were collapsed and filtered. Productive Simpson clonality was computed per sample as the square root of Simpson's diversity index over productive rearrangements. TCRdb provides this immuneACCESS table in a form limited to in-frame rearrangements. Some clones are lacking; in checked studies, under half of them reflect an unresolved V gene, and why the rest are absent is not known. For V, J and clone size, that table is used; D and trimming come from the DNA. Present in this sample are approximately 440,000 clones, about 90% of which were seen just once. The ten top clones hold 0.6% to 0.7% of the sample.

This sample was taken from a study of blood T cell repertoires in COVID-19 (dated by TCRdb to 2018 to 2021). A note on the overall study: The collaborator samples originated in the United States, Italy and Spain and spanned the acute and convalescent phases of COVID-19. The prospective study material was composed of cDNA or gDNA derived from T cells, B-cell-depleted T cells, or PBMCs. Subjects who had been exposed to COVID-19, were actively infected with it, or had recovered from it provided the deeply sampled blood TCRbeta repertoires that made up the dataset. The repertoires were released in a freely available public database meant as a resource for research on the immune response to SARS-CoV-2. Samples were obtained from the ongoing ImmuneRACE study (first 160 participants) and from 1,254 subjects provided by 6 global collaborators. Sample metadata almost always included a de-identified subject ID, COVID-19 status, age in years and sex. HLA class I and class II types, where available, came from metadata supplied by the sample provider rather than from assay-based typing.

Participants in the prospective study were aged about 18 to 90 years, lived in 24 United States geographic areas, and enrolled through a virtual design. In the prospective study, participants were assigned to cohorts based on the clinical history participants reported in a screening survey and a study questionnaire. ImmuneRACE Cohort 3 recovered participants were defined by two consecutive negative NP/OP PCR tests, healthcare professional clearance, or symptom resolution. In the prospective study, mobile phlebotomists collected whole blood, serum and a nasopharyngeal or oropharyngeal swab from each participant. Additional blood draws and questionnaires over an approximately two-month period could optionally be provided by prospective study participants. Blood samples from the prospective study were shipped frozen or at room temperature prior to DNA extraction. V is trimmed back by 3 bases and J by 3 bases, and the junction contains 5 bases that no gene match accounts for. The germline V gene encodes CDR1 SGHRS and CDR2 YFSETQ. From its cysteine to its phenylalanine, the CDR3 spans 15 amino acids. Only the CDR3 part of the read is kept: 45 bases, read in frame from the first base.

The paper as a whole reports these results and caveats: The amount of clinical and demographic metadata varied by source and participant and was provided uncurated.

Input material: PBMCs or T cells enriched from blood (not recorded which). This sequence uses TRBV5-1 and TRBJ2-1, and 8 junction bases match TRBD2. The sequence came from a young man who had recovered from COVID-19. The nucleotides are TGCGCCAGCAGCTCCGGGACTAGGAGCTACAATGAGCAGTTCTTC. This is translated as CASSSGTRSYNEQFF.